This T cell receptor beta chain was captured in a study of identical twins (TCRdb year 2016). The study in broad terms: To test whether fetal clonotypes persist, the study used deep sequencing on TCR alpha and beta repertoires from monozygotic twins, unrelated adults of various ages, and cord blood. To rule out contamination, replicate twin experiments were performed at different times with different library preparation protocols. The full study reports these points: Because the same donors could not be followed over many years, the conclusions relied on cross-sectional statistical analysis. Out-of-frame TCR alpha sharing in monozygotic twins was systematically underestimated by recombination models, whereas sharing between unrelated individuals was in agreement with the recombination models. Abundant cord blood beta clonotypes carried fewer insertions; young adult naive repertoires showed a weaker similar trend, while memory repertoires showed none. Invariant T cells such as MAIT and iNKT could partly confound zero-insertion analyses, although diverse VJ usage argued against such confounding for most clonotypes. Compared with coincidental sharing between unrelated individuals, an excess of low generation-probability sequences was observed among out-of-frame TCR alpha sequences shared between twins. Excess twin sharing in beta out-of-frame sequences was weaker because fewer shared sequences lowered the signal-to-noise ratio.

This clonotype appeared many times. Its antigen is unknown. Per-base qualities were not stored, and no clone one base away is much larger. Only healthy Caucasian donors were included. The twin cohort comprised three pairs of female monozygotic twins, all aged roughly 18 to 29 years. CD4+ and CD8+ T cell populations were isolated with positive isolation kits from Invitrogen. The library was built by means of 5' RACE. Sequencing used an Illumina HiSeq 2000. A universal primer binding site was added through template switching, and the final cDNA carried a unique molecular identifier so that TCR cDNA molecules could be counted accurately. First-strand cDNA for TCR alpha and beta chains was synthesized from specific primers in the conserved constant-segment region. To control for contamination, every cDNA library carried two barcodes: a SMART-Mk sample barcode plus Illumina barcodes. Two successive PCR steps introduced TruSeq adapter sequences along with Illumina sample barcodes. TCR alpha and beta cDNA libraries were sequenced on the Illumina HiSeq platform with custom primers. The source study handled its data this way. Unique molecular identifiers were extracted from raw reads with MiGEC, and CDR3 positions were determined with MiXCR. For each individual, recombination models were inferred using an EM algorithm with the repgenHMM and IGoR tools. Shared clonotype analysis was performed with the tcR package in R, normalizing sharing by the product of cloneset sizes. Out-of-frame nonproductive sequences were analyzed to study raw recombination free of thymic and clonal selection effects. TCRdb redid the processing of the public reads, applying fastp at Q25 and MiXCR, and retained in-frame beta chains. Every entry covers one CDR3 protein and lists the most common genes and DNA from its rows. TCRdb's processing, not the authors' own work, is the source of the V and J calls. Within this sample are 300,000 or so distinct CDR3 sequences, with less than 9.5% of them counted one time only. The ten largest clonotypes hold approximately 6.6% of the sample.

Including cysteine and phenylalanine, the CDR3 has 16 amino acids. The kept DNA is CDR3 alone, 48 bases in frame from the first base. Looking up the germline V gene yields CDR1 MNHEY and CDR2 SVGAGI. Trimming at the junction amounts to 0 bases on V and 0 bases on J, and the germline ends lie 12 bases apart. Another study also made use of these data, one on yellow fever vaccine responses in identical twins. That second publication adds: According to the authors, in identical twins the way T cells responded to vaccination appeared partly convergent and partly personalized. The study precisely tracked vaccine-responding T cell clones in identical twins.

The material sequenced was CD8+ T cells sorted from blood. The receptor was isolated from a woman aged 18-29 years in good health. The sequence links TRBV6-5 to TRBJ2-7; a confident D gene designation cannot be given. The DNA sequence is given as TGTGCCAGCAGTTACTCGGGCGGAGTCAGCTCCTACGAGCAGTACTTC. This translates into CASSYSGGVSSYEQYF.